Presented here are 6 T cell receptor beta chains from one specimen sequenced in a study of Ad26.COV2.S vaccination and SARS-CoV-2 variants. Treatment in this sample: about 20 received Ad26.COV2.S at low or high dose, single or two shots; roughly 5 received placebo; per-sample allocation not given. Repertoires come from day 63 after the first vaccine or placebo injection. Measured with immunoSEQ multiplex PCR; TCRdb has only the in-frame clones, and not every one. The table includes around 340,000 clones, around nine tenths detected once. The sample was peripheral blood, taken in a trial of Ad26.COV2.S vaccine versus placebo. The receptors come from a person aged 18-65 years who received the Ad26.COV2.S COVID-19 vaccine or a placebo.

V and J are TRBV2 and TRBJ1-1; D not certain. Germline V lookup: CDR1 SNHLY, CDR2 FYNNEI. The CDR3 loop spans 11 amino acids. Trimming removed 8 bases from V and 10 bases from J, with 14 bases in between. CDR3 in DNA: TGTGCCAGCTCCCGTAGCACCCGAGCTTTCTTT. Amino acid sequence: CASSRSTRAFF.

The chain combines TRBV7-4 with TRBJ1-5, with 7 bases lining up with TRBD1. V dropped 1 base and J dropped 0; count of bases not matched to a gene: 18. CDR1 is SGHVT, CDR2 SQSDAQ, per germline. The CDR3 covers 21 residues. The CDR3 region has the DNA TGTGCCAGCAGCTTAGAATCCGGGACAGTTTCCAATTCTTATAGCAATCAGCCCCAGCATTTT. Its translation: CASSLESGTVSNSYSNQPQHF. Based on the CDR3 plus reference TRBV7-4 and TRBJ1-5, the full variable domain is GAGVSQSPRYKVAKRGRDVALRCDSISGHVTLYWYRQTLGQGSEVLTYSQSDAQRDKSGRPSGRFSAERPERSVSTLKIQRTEQGDSAVYLCASSLESGTVSNSYSNQPQHFGDGTRLSIL.

The chain uses TRBV18 and TRBJ1-5; D uncertain. The CDR3 contains 15 residues. Trimming shortened V by 2 bases and J by 2 bases, and 10 bases separated the two germline ends. Germline CDR1 is KGHSH and CDR2 is LQKENI. The CDR3 DNA reads TGTGCCAGCTCACCAGGAGCCTCTGGCAATCAGCCCCAGCATTTT. Translated: CASSPGASGNQPQHF.

V and J are TRBV5-6 and TRBJ2-1, with 7 bases fitting TRBD2. The ends lost 1 base at V and 3 bases at J; junction bases unmatched: 13. The CDR3 runs to 18 residues. The germline gives CDR1 SGHDT, CDR2 YYEEEE. CDR3 loop: CASSLRNGGRGYYNEQFF. The CDR3 nucleotides are TGTGCCAGCAGCTTGAGAAATGGCGGGAGAGGTTACTACAATGAGCAGTTCTTC.

In this sample, this clone turned up a few times. The chain combines TRBV28 with TRBJ1-4; TRBD1 matches at 10 bases. Trimming cost V 5 bases and J 5 bases; bases outside gene matches: 11. Germline-derived CDR1 and CDR2 are MDHEN and SYDVKM. The CDR3 covers 17 residues. The CDR3 protein is CASSTPGTGATNEKLFF. CDR3 nucleotides: TGTGCCAGCAGTACTCCCGGGACAGGGGCTACAAATGAAAAACTGTTTTTT.

The table lists this clone with a few counts. The chain carries TRBV9 and TRBJ1-6, with D uncertain. The V end was cut by 3 bases, the J end by 0 bases, with 16 bases between. The CDR3 spans 18 residues. Per the germline V gene, CDR1 is SGDLS and CDR2 is YYNGEE. The CDR3 sequence is CASSAEFDSSSYNSPLHF. CDR3 nucleotides: TGTGCCAGCAGCGCCGAGTTCGACTCAAGCTCCTATAATTCACCCCTCCACTTT.